This is a list of T cell receptor beta chains from one sample in a study of STAT5B mutations in CD4+ large granular lymphocyte leukemia. Assay used: immunoSEQ multiplex PCR; TCRdb lists only in-frame clones, some missing. The sample contains 37,000 or so clones, 65% to 85% of which appear only once. Source material: CD4+ T cells from blood buffy coats. The receptors shown here come from a human donor in good health. The conserved cysteine and the conserved F or W are not part of the CDR3 here. For some rows the clone size is stated as once, few or many, or as a class when expanded; others skip it.

j_call v_call clone_size cdr3_aa
TRBJ2-7 TRBV6-5 NA ASSSGTNAARYEQY
TRBJ2-6 TRBV14 NA ASSQGWGAGANVLT
TRBJ2-3 TRBV6-6 once ASSPGTVTDTQY
TRBJ2-1 TRBV9 once ASSGGQGRNEQF
TRBJ1-6 TRBV2 NA ASGTGNSPLH
TRBJ2-1 TRBV30 NA AWSPNRAVTLHNEQF
TRBJ2-2 TRBV15 once ATSRWATGELF
TRBJ2-7 TRBV7-3 NA ASSLVGTGGHEQY
TRBJ2-7 TRBV5-5 NA ASTGQTYEQY
TRBJ2-1 TRBV6-5 once ASTQGNEQF
TRBJ2-2 TRBV27 NA ASSLTGLAGTGELF
TRBJ1-3 TRBV7-9 once ASSHQDSLTDTSGNTIY
TRBJ2-3 TRBV6-5 once ASSYGQGVTDTQY
TRBJ1-5 TRBV10-3 NA AISEGTVSNQPQH
TRBJ2-7 TRBV9 once ASSVGPGAYEQY
TRBJ1-4 TRBV5-6 NA ASSFRVGATNEKLF